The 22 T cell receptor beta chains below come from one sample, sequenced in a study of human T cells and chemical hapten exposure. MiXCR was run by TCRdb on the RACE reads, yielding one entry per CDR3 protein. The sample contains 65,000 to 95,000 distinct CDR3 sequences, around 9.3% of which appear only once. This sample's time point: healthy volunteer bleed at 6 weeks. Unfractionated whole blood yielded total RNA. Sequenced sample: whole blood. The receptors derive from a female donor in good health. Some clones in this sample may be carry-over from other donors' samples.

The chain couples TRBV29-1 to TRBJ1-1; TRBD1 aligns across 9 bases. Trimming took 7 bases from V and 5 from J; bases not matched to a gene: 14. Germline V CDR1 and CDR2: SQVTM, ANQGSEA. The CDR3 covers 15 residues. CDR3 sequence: CSAGQGRRTGTEAFF. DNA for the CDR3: TGCAGCGCGGGACAGGGAAGGCGTACGGGTACTGAAGCTTTCTTT.

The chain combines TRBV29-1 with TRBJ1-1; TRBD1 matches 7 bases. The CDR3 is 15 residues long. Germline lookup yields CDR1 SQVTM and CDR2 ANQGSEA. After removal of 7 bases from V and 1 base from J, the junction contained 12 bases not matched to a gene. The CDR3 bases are TGCAGCGCTGCAGGGGGATGGGGGAGGAACACTGAAGCTTTCTTT. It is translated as CSAAGGWGRNTEAFF.

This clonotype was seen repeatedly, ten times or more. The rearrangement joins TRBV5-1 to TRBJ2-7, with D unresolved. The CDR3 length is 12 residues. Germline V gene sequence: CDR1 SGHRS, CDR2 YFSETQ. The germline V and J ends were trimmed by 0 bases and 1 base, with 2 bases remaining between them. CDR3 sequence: CASSLESYEQYF. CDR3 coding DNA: TGCGCCAGCAGCTTGGAGTCCTACGAGCAGTACTTC.

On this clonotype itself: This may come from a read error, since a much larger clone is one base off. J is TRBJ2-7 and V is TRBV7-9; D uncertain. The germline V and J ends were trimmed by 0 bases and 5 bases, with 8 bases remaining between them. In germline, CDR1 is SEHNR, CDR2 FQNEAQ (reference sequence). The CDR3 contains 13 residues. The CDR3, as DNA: TGTGCCAGCAGCTTAGCCCTCGCCGACGAGCAGTACTTC. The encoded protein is CASSLALADEQYF.

DNA for the CDR3: TGTGCCAGCAGCTTAGTCGGGACAGGGTACACCGGGGAGCTGTTTTTT. Protein sequence: CASSLVGTGYTGELFF. This chain connects TRBV11-2 to TRBJ2-2, with 9 bases matching TRBD1. The V gene's germline CDR1 is SGHAT and CDR2 FQNNGV. This CDR3 comprises 16 residues. J was trimmed by 3 bases and V by 1 base; bases with no gene match: 3.

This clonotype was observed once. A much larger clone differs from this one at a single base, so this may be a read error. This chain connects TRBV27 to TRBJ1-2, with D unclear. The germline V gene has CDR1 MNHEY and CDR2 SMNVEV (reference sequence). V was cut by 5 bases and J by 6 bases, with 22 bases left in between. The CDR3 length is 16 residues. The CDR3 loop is CASSPNLSAGLHGYTF. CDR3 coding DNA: TGTGCCAGCAGTCCGAACCTCTCCGCAGGCCTTCATGGCTACACCTTC.

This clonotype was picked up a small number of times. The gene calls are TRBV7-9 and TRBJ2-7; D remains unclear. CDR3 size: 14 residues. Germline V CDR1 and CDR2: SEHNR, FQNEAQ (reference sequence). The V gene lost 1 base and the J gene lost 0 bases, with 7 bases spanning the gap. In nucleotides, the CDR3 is TGTGCCAGCAGCTTAGGCTTGGACTCCTACGAGCAGTACTTC. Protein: CASSLGLDSYEQYF.

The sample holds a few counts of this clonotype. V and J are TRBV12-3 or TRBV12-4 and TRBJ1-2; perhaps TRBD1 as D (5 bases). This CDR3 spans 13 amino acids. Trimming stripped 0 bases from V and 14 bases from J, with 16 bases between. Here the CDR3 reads CASSLAGGSRETF. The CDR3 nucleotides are TGTGCCAGCAGTTTAGCCGGGGGGAGTAGGGAAACCTTC.

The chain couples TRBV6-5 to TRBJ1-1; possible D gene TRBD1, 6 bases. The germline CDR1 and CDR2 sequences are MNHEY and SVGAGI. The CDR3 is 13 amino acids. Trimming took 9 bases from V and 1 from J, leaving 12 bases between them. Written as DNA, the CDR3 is TGTGCCAGTTTACTGGGGGCGAACACTGAAGCTTTCTTT. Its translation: CASLLGANTEAFF.

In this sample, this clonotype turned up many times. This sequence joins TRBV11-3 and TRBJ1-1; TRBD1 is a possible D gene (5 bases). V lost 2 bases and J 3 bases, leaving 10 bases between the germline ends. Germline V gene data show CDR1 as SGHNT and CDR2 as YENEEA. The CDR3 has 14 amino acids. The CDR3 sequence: CASSLWGEDTEAFF. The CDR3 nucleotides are TGTGCCAGCAGCTTATGGGGGGAGGACACTGAAGCTTTCTTT.

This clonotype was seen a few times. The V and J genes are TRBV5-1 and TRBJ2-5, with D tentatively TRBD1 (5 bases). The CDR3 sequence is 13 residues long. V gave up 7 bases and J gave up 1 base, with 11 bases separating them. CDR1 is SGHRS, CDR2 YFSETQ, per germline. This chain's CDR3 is CASHQGPQETQYF. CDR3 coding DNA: TGCGCCAGCCATCAGGGCCCCCAAGAGACCCAGTACTTC.

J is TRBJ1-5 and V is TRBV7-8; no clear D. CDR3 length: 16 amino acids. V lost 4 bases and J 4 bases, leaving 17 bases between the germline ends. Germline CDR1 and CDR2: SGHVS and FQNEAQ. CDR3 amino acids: CASSSPAGFGNQPQHF. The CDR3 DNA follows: TGTGCCAGCAGCTCTCCGGCCGGGTTTGGTAATCAGCCCCAGCATTTT.

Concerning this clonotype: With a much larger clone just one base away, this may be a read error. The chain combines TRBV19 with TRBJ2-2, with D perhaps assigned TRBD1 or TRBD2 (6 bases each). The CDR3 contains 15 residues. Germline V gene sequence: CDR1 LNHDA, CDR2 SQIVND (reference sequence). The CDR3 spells CVSNAEGGNTGELFF. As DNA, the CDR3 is TGTGTCAGTAACGCGGAGGGGGGGAACACCGGGGAGCTGTTTTTT.

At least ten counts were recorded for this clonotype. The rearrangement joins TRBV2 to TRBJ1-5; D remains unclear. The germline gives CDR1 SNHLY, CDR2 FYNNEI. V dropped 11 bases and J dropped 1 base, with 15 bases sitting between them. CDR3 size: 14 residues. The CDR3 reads CALKKGRSNQPQHF. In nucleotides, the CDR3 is TGTGCCCTGAAGAAGGGCCGAAGCAATCAGCCCCAGCATTTT. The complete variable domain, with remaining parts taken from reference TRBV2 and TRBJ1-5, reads EPEVTQTPSHQVTQMGQEVILRCVPISNHLYFYWYRQILGQKVEFLVSFYNNEISEKSEIFDDQFSVERPDGSNFTLKIRSTKLEDSAMYFCALKKGRSNQPQHFGDGTRLSIL.

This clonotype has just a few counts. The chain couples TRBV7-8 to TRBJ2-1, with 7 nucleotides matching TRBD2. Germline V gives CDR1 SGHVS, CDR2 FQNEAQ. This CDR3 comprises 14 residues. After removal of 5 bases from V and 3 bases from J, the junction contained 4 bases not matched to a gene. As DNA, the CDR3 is TGTGCCAGCAGCCGGCGGACTAGCTACAATGAGCAGTTCTTC. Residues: CASSRRTSYNEQFF.

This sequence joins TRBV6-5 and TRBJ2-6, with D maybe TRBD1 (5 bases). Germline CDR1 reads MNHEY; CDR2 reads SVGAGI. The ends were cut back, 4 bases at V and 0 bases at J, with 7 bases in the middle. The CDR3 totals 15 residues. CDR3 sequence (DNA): TGTGCCAGCAGTTCACAGGTCTCTGGGGCCAACGTCCTGACTTTC. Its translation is CASSSQVSGANVLTF.

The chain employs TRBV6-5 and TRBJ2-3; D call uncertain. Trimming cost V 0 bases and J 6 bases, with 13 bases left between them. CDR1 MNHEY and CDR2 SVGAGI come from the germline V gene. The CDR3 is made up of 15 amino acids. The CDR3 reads CASSYSMMKPDTQYF. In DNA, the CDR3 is TGTGCCAGCAGTTACTCGATGATGAAACCTGATACGCAGTATTTT.

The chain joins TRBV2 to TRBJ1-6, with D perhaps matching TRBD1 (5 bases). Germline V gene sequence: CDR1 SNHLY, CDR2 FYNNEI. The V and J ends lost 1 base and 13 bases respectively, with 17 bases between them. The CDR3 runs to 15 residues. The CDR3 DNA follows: TGTGCCAGCAGTGAAGGGGGCCCCGGCCGTTCGCCCCTCCACTTT. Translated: CASSEGGPGRSPLHF.

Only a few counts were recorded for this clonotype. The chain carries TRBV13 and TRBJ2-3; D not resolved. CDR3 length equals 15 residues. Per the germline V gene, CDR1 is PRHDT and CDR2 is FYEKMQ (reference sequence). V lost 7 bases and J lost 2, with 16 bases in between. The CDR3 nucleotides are TGTGCCAGCATCCCAGGAGATAGATCCACAGATACGCAGTATTTT. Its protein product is CASIPGDRSTDTQYF.

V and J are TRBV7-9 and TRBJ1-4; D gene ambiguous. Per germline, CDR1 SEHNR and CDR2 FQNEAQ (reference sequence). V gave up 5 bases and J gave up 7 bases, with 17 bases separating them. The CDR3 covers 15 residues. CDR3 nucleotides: TGTGCCAGCAGCCCCAATGGGGATCGGAGTGAAAAACTGTTTTTT. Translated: CASSPNGDRSEKLFF.

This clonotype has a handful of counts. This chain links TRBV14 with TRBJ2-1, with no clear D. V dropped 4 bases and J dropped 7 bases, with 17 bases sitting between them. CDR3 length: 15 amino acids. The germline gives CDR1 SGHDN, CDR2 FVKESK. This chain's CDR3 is CASSRGQTGGNEQFF. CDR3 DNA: TGTGCCAGCAGCCGAGGCCAAACTGGCGGAAATGAGCAGTTCTTC.

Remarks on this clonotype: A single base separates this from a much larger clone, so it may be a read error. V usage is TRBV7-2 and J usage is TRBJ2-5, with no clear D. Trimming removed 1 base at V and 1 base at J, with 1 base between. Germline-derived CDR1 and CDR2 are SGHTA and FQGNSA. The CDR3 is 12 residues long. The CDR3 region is CASSLVQETQYF. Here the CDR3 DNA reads TGTGCCAGCAGCTTAGTCCAAGAGACCCAGTACTTC.